A selection of T cell receptor beta chains follows, all from one sample in a study of human T cells and chemical hapten exposure. TCRdb passed the RACE reads through MiXCR, listing each CDR3 protein once. The sample contains approximately 70,000 distinct CDR3 sequences, over 7.5% of which appear only once. This sample comprised whole blood, obtained in connection with sensitization to the hapten diphenylcyclopropenone (DPC). The source is a woman aged 35 to 49 with alopecia areata. Some clones in this sample may be carry-over from other donors' samples. CDR3s include the opening cysteine and the closing phenylalanine or tryptophan. D genes are given only for firm matches. Rows may omit the clone size; those that give it use once, few, many or a size class.

j_gene: TRBJ2-3
abundance: NA
v_gene: TRBV6-2/TRBV6-3
d_gene: NA
CDR3aa: CASSPIFTRTDTQYF
CDR3nt: TGTGCCAGCAGCCCCATCTTTACACGGACAGATACGCAGTATTTT

j_gene: TRBJ1-2
abundance: few
v_gene: TRBV18
d_gene: NA
CDR3aa: CASSRSDRAVYGYTF
CDR3nt: TGTGCCAGCTCCCGTTCGGACAGAGCCGTCTATGGCTACACCTTC

j_gene: TRBJ2-2
abundance: NA
v_gene: TRBV5-4
d_gene: NA
CDR3aa: CASSFKPTNTGELFF
CDR3nt: TGTGCCAGCAGCTTCAAACCCACGAACACCGGGGAGCTGTTTTTT

j_gene: TRBJ1-1
abundance: NA
v_gene: TRBV9
d_gene: NA
CDR3aa: CASSGIGSGSLEAFF
CDR3nt: TGTGCCAGCAGCGGTATAGGCTCCGGAAGCCTCGAAGCTTTCTTT

j_gene: TRBJ2-7
abundance: NA
v_gene: TRBV5-1
d_gene: TRBD1
CDR3aa: CASSSGQGAREQYF
CDR3nt: TGCGCCAGCAGCTCTGGACAGGGGGCGCGAGAGCAGTACTTC

j_gene: TRBJ1-4
abundance: many
v_gene: TRBV20-1
d_gene: NA
CDR3aa: CSAPGSIPHITNEKLFF
CDR3nt: TGCAGTGCGCCAGGGAGTATCCCCCACATAACTAATGAAAAACTGTTTTTT

j_gene: TRBJ2-5
abundance: many
v_gene: TRBV20-1
d_gene: NA
CDR3aa: CSAGTTERETQYF
CDR3nt: TGCAGTGCGGGGACGACTGAGCGGGAGACCCAGTACTTC

j_gene: TRBJ2-2
abundance: few
v_gene: TRBV7-3
d_gene: TRBD2
CDR3aa: CASSPPGGPNTGELFF
CDR3nt: TGTGCCAGCAGCCCCCCGGGGGGGCCGAACACCGGGGAGCTGTTTTTT

j_gene: TRBJ2-1
abundance: many
v_gene: TRBV5-4
d_gene: NA
CDR3aa: CASSGGGSIPKEQFF
CDR3nt: TGTGCCAGCAGCGGAGGGGGGTCGATCCCGAAGGAGCAGTTCTTC

j_gene: TRBJ2-7
abundance: many
v_gene: TRBV27
d_gene: TRBD1
CDR3aa: CASSRLPGTGFYEQYF
CDR3nt: TGTGCCAGCAGTAGACTCCCCGGGACAGGGTTCTACGAGCAGTACTTC

j_gene: TRBJ2-7
abundance: many
v_gene: TRBV25-1
d_gene: NA
CDR3aa: CASSGYFREQYF
CDR3nt: TGTGCCAGCAGTGGGTACTTCAGGGAGCAGTACTTC

j_gene: TRBJ2-3
abundance: many
v_gene: TRBV5-1
d_gene: TRBD2
CDR3aa: CASSLAGSGGRSDTQYF
CDR3nt: TGCGCCAGCAGCTTGGCGGGGAGCGGGGGGCGGTCAGATACGCAGTATTTT

j_gene: TRBJ2-3
abundance: many
v_gene: TRBV30
d_gene: NA
CDR3aa: CAWSVRGGDTQYF
CDR3nt: TGTGCCTGGAGTGTCCGGGGCGGCGATACGCAGTATTTT

j_gene: TRBJ2-7
abundance: many
v_gene: TRBV6-2/TRBV6-3
d_gene: TRBD2
CDR3aa: CASSLAGGHEQYF
CDR3nt: TGTGCCAGCAGCTTAGCGGGGGGCCACGAGCAGTACTTC

j_gene: TRBJ2-7
abundance: few
v_gene: TRBV6-2/TRBV6-3
d_gene: NA
CDR3aa: CASTTTGRAYEQYF
CDR3nt: TGTGCCAGCACCACGACGGGGCGCGCCTACGAGCAGTACTTC

j_gene: TRBJ1-3
abundance: many
v_gene: TRBV4-1
d_gene: TRBD1
CDR3aa: CASSPGTGALSNTIYF
CDR3nt: TGCGCCAGCAGCCCCGGGACAGGAGCGTTGTCGAACACCATATATTTT

j_gene: TRBJ1-2
abundance: many
v_gene: TRBV29-1
d_gene: TRBD1
CDR3aa: CSVGQEGTF
CDR3nt: TGCAGCGTGGGACAGGAAGGGACCTTC